One and the same sample provided the 32 T cell receptor beta chains below, sequenced in a study of beta chain features in type 1 diabetes. What was sequenced were expressed TCRB transcripts, since all of the isolated RNA had been reverse transcribed. Produced via immunoSEQ multiplex PCR; TCRdb's table is partial and in-frame only. The sample gives 35,000 to 45,000 clones, roughly 67% of which show up once; roughly 2% is in the top ten. The sequenced material came from Tregs from blood. The receptors were gathered from a woman aged 25 to 39 in good health.

The V gene is TRBV19, the J gene TRBJ2-7, with 11 bases identical to TRBD2. This CDR3 is 15 amino acids long. The germline V gene has CDR1 LNHDA and CDR2 SQIVND (reference sequence). V lost 6 bases and J lost 3; bases outside the gene matches: 7. Here the CDR3 DNA reads TGTGCCAGTAGCCCCGGGACTAGCGGAAGCTACGAGCAGTACTTC. Protein: CASSPGTSGSYEQYF.

The chain joins TRBV18 to TRBJ2-1; D is unclear. The CDR3 runs to 13 residues. Per germline, CDR1 KGHSH and CDR2 LQKENI. V gave up 2 bases and J gave up 7 bases, with 9 bases separating them. CDR3 sequence (DNA): TGTGCCAGCTCACCAGGAGAAGCGAATGAGCAGTTCTTC. Residues: CASSPGEANEQFF. The whole variable domain, filled in from reference TRBV18 and TRBJ2-1, reads NAGVMQNPRHLVRRRGQEARLRCSPMKGHSHVYWYRQLPEEGLKFMVYLQKENIIDESGMPKERFSAEFPKEGPSILRIQQVVRGDSAAYFCASSPGEANEQFFGPGTRLTVL.

The chain joins TRBV7-3 to TRBJ2-6; perhaps TRBD2 as D (5 bases). The CDR3 runs 14 residues. The V gene lost 2 bases and the J gene lost 3 bases, with 5 bases spanning the gap. Germline V lookup: CDR1 SGHTA, CDR2 FQGTGA. DNA for the CDR3: TGTGCCAGCAGCTTAGGAGGTGGGGCCAACGTCCTGACTTTC. The encoded protein is CASSLGGGANVLTF. Full variable domain (outside the CDR3, taken from reference TRBV7-3 and TRBJ2-6): GAGVSQTPSNKVTEKGKYVELRCDPISGHTALYWYRQSLGQGPEFLIYFQGTGAADDSGLPNDRFFAVRPEGSVSTLKIQRTERGDSAVYLCASSLGGGANVLTFGAGSRLTVL.

The chain combines TRBV5-1 with TRBJ2-2, with a tentative D call TRBD2 (6 bases). The CDR3 sequence is 16 residues long. CDR1 SGHRS and CDR2 YFSETQ come from the germline V gene. Trimming pared 0 bases from V and 1 base from J, leaving 10 bases between. The CDR3 reads CASSLASGLNTGELFF. The CDR3 DNA reads as TGCGCCAGCAGCTTGGCGAGCGGGCTGAACACCGGGGAGCTGTTTTTT.

This clone was seen a few times. The rearrangement joins TRBV19 to TRBJ2-1; 9 nucleotides align to TRBD1. CDR3 size: 15 residues. J gave up 1 base and V 6 bases, and 4 bases lay outside the gene matches. The germline CDR1 and CDR2 sequences are LNHDA and SQIVND (reference sequence). CDR3 amino acids: CASSRGTGSYNEQFF. In DNA, the CDR3 is TGTGCCAGTAGCCGGGGGACAGGGTCCTACAATGAGCAGTTCTTC. The entire variable domain, with the rest obtained from reference TRBV19 and TRBJ2-1, is as follows: DGGITQSPKYLFRKEGQNVTLSCEQNLNHDAMYWYRQDPGQGLRLIYYSQIVNDFQKGDIAEGYSVSREKKESFPLTVTSAQKNPTAFYLCASSRGTGSYNEQFFGPGTRLTVL.

V usage is TRBV7-3 and J usage is TRBJ2-3; 8 positions agree with TRBD2. V trimming: 3 bases; J trimming: 0 bases; junction bases outside the gene matches: 5. The CDR3 contains 16 residues. Germline assignment: CDR1 SGHTA and CDR2 FQGTGA. CDR3 nucleotides: TGTGCCAGCAGCTTGGGACTAGTAACTAGCACAGATACGCAGTATTTT. This sequence encodes CASSLGLVTSTDTQYF.

The V gene is TRBV7-9, the J gene TRBJ1-6; D ambiguous. The germline CDR1 and CDR2 sequences are SEHNR and FQNEAQ (reference sequence). Trimming stripped 4 bases from V and 5 bases from J, with 9 bases between. This CDR3 has 14 residues. The CDR3 reads CASSSRRDNSPLHF. The CDR3 nucleotides are TGTGCCAGCAGCTCAAGGAGAGATAATTCACCCCTCCACTTT.

This clone was seen a handful of times. This rearrangement joins TRBV29-1 to TRBJ2-1, with TRBD2 identical over 7 bases. CDR3 length: 14 residues. Trimming cost V 7 bases and J 9 bases; bases outside gene matches: 15. Germline V gene data show CDR1 as SQVTM and CDR2 as ANQGSEA. This chain's CDR3 is CSGKTSPRVGEQFF. CDR3 bases: TGCAGCGGTAAGACTAGCCCCCGAGTCGGTGAGCAGTTCTTC.

The chain has TRBV5-4 and TRBJ2-5, with a tentative D call TRBD1 (5 bases). V was clipped by 3 bases and J by 2 bases, with 11 bases between them. Germline lookup yields CDR1 SGHNT and CDR2 YYREEE (reference sequence). The CDR3 sequence is 14 residues long. The CDR3 DNA is TGTGCCAGCAGCTCCATACAGGAACAAGAGACCCAGTACTTC. It encodes CASSSIQEQETQYF.

This clone was found once. V and J are TRBV5-5 and TRBJ2-2; 9 nucleotides line up with TRBD1. This CDR3 comprises 15 residues. V was pared by 4 bases and J by 5 bases, with 6 bases of the junction left unmatched. CDR1 and CDR2 from the germline V gene are SGHKS and YYEKEE (reference sequence). CDR3 sequence: CASSPDRGGTGELFF. The CDR3 nucleotides read TGTGCCAGCAGCCCGGACAGGGGAGGGACCGGGGAGCTGTTTTTT.

This clone was counted only a few times. The gene calls are TRBV29-1 and TRBJ1-5; D ambiguous. The length of the CDR3 is 12 residues. CDR1 is SQVTM, CDR2 ANQGSEA, per germline. Between the trimmed V and J ends, which lost 5 bases and 11 bases, there was a span of 16 bases. In nucleotides, the CDR3 is TGCAGCGTTCGCTTAGGAGGGTTGGCCCAGCATTTT. Translated: CSVRLGGLAQHF.

The CDR3 here is CASSQDSLAPYEQYF. DNA for the CDR3: TGTGCCAGCAGCCAAGATTCTCTAGCCCCCTACGAGCAGTACTTC. V usage is TRBV14 and J usage is TRBJ2-7; D is possibly TRBD2 (5 bases). Per the germline V gene, CDR1 is SGHDN and CDR2 is FVKESK. The CDR3 is 15 amino acids. Trimming pared 0 bases from V and 2 bases from J, leaving 11 bases between. The whole variable domain, filled in from reference TRBV14 and TRBJ2-7, reads EAGVTQFPSHSVIEKGQTVTLRCDPISGHDNLYWYRRVMGKEIKFLLHFVKESKQDESGMPNNRFLAERTGGTYSTLKVQPAELEDSGVYFCASSQDSLAPYEQYFGPGTRLTVT.

This chain links TRBV7-9 with TRBJ1-5; 9 bases match TRBD1. The V segment lost 3 bases and the J segment 2 bases; nucleotides outside the gene matches: 14. The CDR3 sequence is 19 residues long. Germline lookup yields CDR1 SEHNR and CDR2 FQNEAQ (reference sequence). In nucleotides, the CDR3 is TGTGCCAGCAGCTTCTCCCTCGGACAGGGGTGGATCGGCAATCAGCCCCAGCATTTT. Translated, it gives CASSFSLGQGWIGNQPQHF.

The chain uses TRBV2 and TRBJ2-7; a weak D match, TRBD1 (6 bases). The CDR3 is 15 residues long. Germline V gives CDR1 SNHLY, CDR2 FYNNEI. V shed 6 bases and J shed 0 bases, with 15 bases lying between them. The CDR3 loop reads CASRGAQGNSYEQYF. The CDR3 DNA reads TGTGCCAGCAGGGGGGCACAGGGAAACTCCTACGAGCAGTACTTC.

This clone was counted only a few times. J is TRBJ2-3 and V is TRBV9; 11 bases fit TRBD2. CDR1 SGDLS and CDR2 YYNGEE come from the germline V gene. There are 16 residues in the CDR3. V lost 2 bases and J lost 3; bases outside the gene matches: 5. CDR3 nucleotides: TGTGCCAGCAGCGTTTTAGCGGGAGGGATAACAGATACGCAGTATTTT. Its protein product is CASSVLAGGITDTQYF. Full variable domain (outside the CDR3, taken from reference TRBV9 and TRBJ2-3): DSGVTQTPKHLITATGQRVTLRCSPRSGDLSVYWYQQSLDQGLQFLIQYYNGEERAKGNILERFSAQQFPDLHSELNLSSLELGDSALYFCASSVLAGGITDTQYFGPGTRLTVL.

The chain is built from TRBV18 and TRBJ2-7; a possible D gene is TRBD2 (5 bases). The V end was cut by 4 bases, the J end by 6 bases, with 13 bases between. The CDR3 covers 13 residues. Germline assignment: CDR1 KGHSH and CDR2 LQKENI. The CDR3 reads CASSHSSVVEQYF. DNA for the CDR3: TGTGCCAGCTCACATAGTAGCGTGGTCGAGCAGTACTTC.

J is TRBJ1-1 and V is TRBV15; maybe TRBD1 (5 bases). Trimming pared 4 bases from V and 3 bases from J, leaving 6 bases between. The CDR3 sequence is 12 residues long. Germline CDR1 reads LNHNV; CDR2 reads YYDKDF (reference sequence). Written as DNA, the CDR3 is TGTGCCACCAGCACCAGGGACACTGAAGCTTTCTTT. This encodes CATSTRDTEAFF. Supplemented by reference TRBV15 and TRBJ1-1, the full variable domain reads DAMVIQNPRYQVTQFGKPVTLSCSQTLNHNVMYWYQQKSSQAPKLLFHYYDKDFNNEADTPDNFQSRRPNTSFCFLDIRSPGLGDTAMYLCATSTRDTEAFFGQGTRLTVV.

This chain connects TRBV5-4 to TRBJ2-1; 9 bases agree with TRBD2. Trimming at V came to 1 base and at J to 9 bases, leaving 8 bases not matched to a gene. Germline CDR1 is SGHNT and CDR2 is YYREEE (reference sequence). This CDR3 spans 15 amino acids. This CDR3 reads CASSLSGRTYGEQFF. CDR3 nucleotide sequence: TGTGCCAGCAGCTTGAGCGGGAGGACCTACGGTGAGCAGTTCTTC.

V and J are TRBV10-3 and TRBJ1-2; TRBD1 aligns across 8 bases. Germline V CDR1 and CDR2: ENHRY, SYGVKD. The length of the CDR3 is 13 residues. Trimming cost V 4 bases and J 7 bases; bases outside gene matches: 5. DNA of the CDR3: TGTGCCATCAGTGGCCAGGGGGCAGGTGGCTACACCTTC. This codes for CAISGQGAGGYTF.

The J gene is TRBJ2-1, the V gene TRBV2, with 8 bases identical to TRBD2. Per the germline V gene, CDR1 is SNHLY and CDR2 is FYNNEI. The V and J ends lost 7 bases and 6 bases, in that order; junction bases with no gene match: 5. The CDR3 runs to 13 residues. The DNA of the CDR3 is TGTGCCAGCAACCGGGAGGGCCTCAATGAGCAGTTCTTC. It specifies CASNREGLNEQFF.

The chain couples TRBV15 to TRBJ2-3; D perhaps matches TRBD1 (6 bases). CDR1 and CDR2 from the germline V gene are LNHNV and YYDKDF (reference sequence). The V and J ends lost 5 bases and 4 bases respectively, with 19 bases between them. CDR3 length: 16 residues. The CDR3 region has the DNA TGTGCCACCAGCTCCCTGACAGGTGGATTCGCAGATACGCAGTATTTT. This sequence encodes CATSSLTGGFADTQYF.

The chain's CDR3 is CASSLSRRETQYF. The CDR3 DNA follows: TGTGCCAGCTCCCTGTCCCGGCGGGAGACCCAGTACTTC. The V call is TRBV18, the J call TRBJ2-5; D remains ambiguous. This CDR3 has 13 residues. Germline V lookup: CDR1 KGHSH, CDR2 LQKENI. The V gene lost 6 bases and the J gene lost 5 bases, with 13 bases spanning the gap. Complete variable domain (other parts from reference TRBV18 and TRBJ2-5): NAGVMQNPRHLVRRRGQEARLRCSPMKGHSHVYWYRQLPEEGLKFMVYLQKENIIDESGMPKERFSAEFPKEGPSILRIQQVVRGDSAAYFCASSLSRRETQYFGPGTRLLVL.

This clone was found once. V usage is TRBV7-2 and J usage is TRBJ1-4; TRBD1 agrees at 9 bases. V was pared by 4 bases and J by 7 bases, with 7 bases of the junction left unmatched. CDR1 is SGHTA and CDR2 is FQGNSA in the germline V gene. The CDR3 consists of 15 residues. In nucleotides, the CDR3 is TGTGCCAGCAGCTCCGGACAGGGGAGAATTGAAAAACTGTTTTTT. Translation: CASSSGQGRIEKLFF. Full variable domain (missing parts from reference TRBV7-2 and TRBJ1-4): GAGVSQSPSNKVTEKGKDVELRCDPISGHTALYWYRQSLGQGLEFLIYFQGNSAPDKSGLPSDRFSAERTGGSVSTLTIQRTQQEDSAVYLCASSSGQGRIEKLFFGSGTQLSVL.

This chain uses TRBV28 with TRBJ2-7; the match to TRBD2 covers 16 bases. V lost 10 bases to trimming and J lost 6 bases; unmatched junction nucleotides: 6. The CDR3 runs to 14 residues. CDR1 is MDHEN, CDR2 SYDVKM, per germline. DNA of the CDR3: TGTGCCACGGGGACTAGCGGGAGGGCAGCCGAGCAGTACTTC. Its protein is CATGTSGRAAEQYF.

The chain has TRBV6-1 and TRBJ2-7, with 11 bases aligning to TRBD1. CDR3 length: 15 residues. CDR1 and CDR2 from the germline V gene are MNHNS and SASEGT. V dropped 4 bases and J dropped 2; count of bases not matched to a gene: 4. The CDR3 bases are TGTGCCAGCAGTGGAAAGGGACAGGGGGCCTACGAGCAGTACTTC. Amino acid sequence: CASSGKGQGAYEQYF.

This clone was counted only a few times. The V gene is TRBV18, the J gene TRBJ2-7; D gene ambiguous. Trimming stripped 0 bases from V and 0 bases from J, with 6 bases between. Germline V gene data show CDR1 as KGHSH and CDR2 as LQKENI. CDR3 size: 14 residues. Here the CDR3 reads CASSPPAHSYEQYF. In nucleotides, the CDR3 is TGTGCCAGCTCACCACCGGCTCACTCCTACGAGCAGTACTTC.

J is TRBJ2-5 and V is TRBV5-4; 9 bases are a match to TRBD1. V gave up 9 bases and J gave up 5 bases; unmatched junction bases: 11. Germline-derived CDR1 and CDR2 are SGHNT and YYREEE (reference sequence). The CDR3 covers 14 residues. The CDR3 DNA follows: TGTGCCACCCGACAGGGACAGGGCCTCGAGACCCAGTACTTC. This sequence encodes CATRQGQGLETQYF.

The chain joins TRBV7-9 to TRBJ2-1; TRBD1 might be the D (5 bases). V lost 2 bases and J lost 8, with 13 bases in between. The CDR3 runs 14 residues. Germline V gene lookup returns CDR1 SEHNR and CDR2 FQNEAQ (reference sequence). CDR3: CASSLMDKIDEQFF. The CDR3 DNA reads TGTGCCAGCAGCTTAATGGACAAAATAGATGAGCAGTTCTTC.

The chain carries TRBV9 and TRBJ2-2; D may be TRBD2 (6 bases). The ends were cut back, 0 bases at V and 5 bases at J, with 14 bases in the middle. The CDR3 covers 16 residues. CDR1 and CDR2 (germline): SGDLS, YYNGEE. This CDR3 reads CASSVAPPTSTGELFF. CDR3 nucleotides: TGTGCCAGCAGCGTAGCCCCTCCGACTAGTACCGGGGAGCTGTTTTTT.

The J gene is TRBJ2-7, the V gene TRBV29-1; the match to TRBD2 covers 10 bases. J was trimmed by 2 bases and V by 1 base; bases with no gene match: 11. The CDR3 has 17 amino acids. Germline V lookup: CDR1 SQVTM, CDR2 ANQGSEA. This CDR3 reads CSVEAPRGLAKTYEQYF. In DNA, the CDR3 is TGCAGCGTTGAAGCCCCAAGGGGACTAGCGAAAACCTACGAGCAGTACTTC.

The CDR3 region is CASSFRSAYNEQFF. The CDR3 region has the DNA TGCGCCAGCAGCTTTCGGAGTGCCTACAATGAGCAGTTCTTC. The V and J genes are TRBV5-1 and TRBJ2-1; D gene uncertain. Trimming shortened V by 2 bases and J by 2 bases, and 8 bases separated the two germline ends. Per the germline V gene, CDR1 is SGHRS and CDR2 is YFSETQ. The CDR3 extends over 14 amino acids.

The chain recombines TRBV2 with TRBJ2-1; 7 bases map to TRBD1. This CDR3 contains 14 residues. The V gene's germline CDR1 is SNHLY and CDR2 FYNNEI. The V segment lost 6 bases and the J segment 0 bases; nucleotides outside the gene matches: 2. This CDR3 is CASRGQISYNEQFF. For the CDR3, the DNA is TGTGCCAGCAGGGGACAGATCTCCTACAATGAGCAGTTCTTC. The full variable domain, its missing parts supplied by reference TRBV2 and TRBJ2-1, is EPEVTQTPSHQVTQMGQEVILRCVPISNHLYFYWYRQILGQKVEFLVSFYNNEISEKSEIFDDQFSVERPDGSNFTLKIRSTKLEDSAMYFCASRGQISYNEQFFGPGTRLTVL.